The clone carrying this T cell receptor (beta chain) was seen a few times. This sample is drawn from a study of patients and donors after allogeneic stem cell transplantation. The CDR3 runs to 16 residues. V was pared by 3 bases and J by 5 bases, with 22 bases between. The germline V gene has CDR1 SQVTM and CDR2 ANQGSEA. TCRdb recomputed calls from the RT-PCR reads with MiXCR, one row per CDR3 protein. Of 900,000 to 1,000,000 distinct CDR3 sequences listed, about a sixth were seen once; the top ten hold around 6%. This receptor was taken from a human donor who was either an allogeneic HSCT recipient or a stem cell or donor lymphocyte infusion donor (not recorded which). It is not recorded whose cells these are; they may come from a transplant donor. Sequenced sample: blood, either unsorted or a sorted T cell fraction (not recorded which). The chain is built from TRBV29-1 and TRBJ2-5, with D perhaps assigned TRBD1 or TRBD2 (5 bases each). The CDR3 DNA sequence: TGCAGCGTTGATGAGGTGGAGGCAGGGACGGTTGAGACCCAGTACTTC. Translating it yields CSVDEVEAGTVETQYF.